Shown below are 3 T cell receptor beta chains from a single sample sequenced in a study of CD8 T cells in Susac syndrome. RNA totalling about 0.5 to 1 ug underwent reverse transcription with random hexamers. MiXCR, applied by TCRdb to the immunoSEQ multiplex PCR reads, yields one record per CDR3 protein. The profile shows 200,000 to 250,000 distinct CDR3 sequences, 95% of them singletons. Sequenced sample: CD4+ T cells from PBMCs. The receptors come from a human donor with multiple sclerosis.

The rearrangement joins TRBV3-1 to TRBJ1-6, with D unclear. V was trimmed by 5 bases and J by 7 bases, leaving 15 bases between them. Germline CDR1 and CDR2: LGHDT and YNNKEL (reference sequence). The CDR3 is 15 amino acids. CDR3 sequence: CASSDETEANSPLHF. The CDR3 DNA reads TGTGCCAGCAGCGACGAGACGGAAGCCAATTCACCCCTCCACTTT. The whole variable domain, remainder taken from reference TRBV3-1 and TRBJ1-6, is DTAVSQTPKYLVTQMGNDKSIKCEQNLGHDTMYWYKQDSKKFLKIMFSYNNKELIINETVPNRFSPKSPDKAHLNLHINSLELGDSAVYFCASSDETEANSPLHFGNGTRLTVT.

J is TRBJ2-3 and V is TRBV20-1, with TRBD2 matching 8 bases. The V segment lost 2 bases and the J segment 0 bases; nucleotides outside the gene matches: 7. The germline gives CDR1 DFQATT, CDR2 SNEGSKA (reference sequence). The CDR3 consists of 16 residues. CDR3 bases: TGCAGTGCTAGACCCCAGCGGGGGACGAGCACAGATACGCAGTATTTT. Residues: CSARPQRGTSTDTQYF.

This chain connects TRBV6-5 to TRBJ2-5, with TRBD2 identical over 8 bases. The ends lost 0 bases at V and 13 bases at J; junction bases unmatched: 7. The CDR3 covers 13 residues. The germline V gene encodes CDR1 MNHEY and CDR2 SVGAGI. CDR3 amino acids: CASSYSMGLEGYF. The CDR3 DNA sequence: TGTGCCAGCAGTTACTCGATGGGACTAGAGGGGTACTTC.